This TCR beta chain emerged from a study of neurological immune-mediated disorders. The cDNA was generated by 5'RACE with 10-nucleotide random UMIs. TCRdb independently ran MiXCR on the 5' RACE reads; one entry per CDR3 protein. The repertoire includes tens of thousands of distinct CDR3 sequences, around 9.9% of them detected once, and about 1.7% sits in the top ten. This CDR3 region has 16 residues. Trimming removed 1 base from V and 0 bases from J, with 10 bases in between. Looked up from germline, CDR1 is SGHAT and CDR2 is FQDESV (reference sequence). General study points: The absence of shared CDR3 amino acid sequences among expanded clones across subjects suggests private repertoires in all groups.

As concerns this clonotype: Antigen unknown.

This chain links TRBV11-1 with TRBJ2-1; tentative D call: TRBD2 (5 bases). Sequenced sample: PBMCs. This sequence was found in a man aged 50-60 years in good health. The CDR3 region is CASSLETGSSYNEQFF. The CDR3 coding sequence is TGTGCCAGCAGCTTAGAGACTGGGAGCTCCTACAATGAGCAGTTCTTC.